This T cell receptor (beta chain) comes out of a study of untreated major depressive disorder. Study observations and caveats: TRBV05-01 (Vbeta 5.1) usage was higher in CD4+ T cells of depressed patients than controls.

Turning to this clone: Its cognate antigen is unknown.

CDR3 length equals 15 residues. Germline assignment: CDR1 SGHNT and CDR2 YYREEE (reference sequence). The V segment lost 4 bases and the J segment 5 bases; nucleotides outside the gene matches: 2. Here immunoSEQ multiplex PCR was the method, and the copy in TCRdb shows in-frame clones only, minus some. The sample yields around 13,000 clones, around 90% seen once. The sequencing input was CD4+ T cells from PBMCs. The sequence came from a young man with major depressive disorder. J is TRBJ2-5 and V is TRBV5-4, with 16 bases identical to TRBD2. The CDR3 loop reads CASSLGLAGGETQYF. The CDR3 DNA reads TGTGCCAGCAGCCTGGGACTAGCGGGGGGGGAGACCCAGTACTTC.